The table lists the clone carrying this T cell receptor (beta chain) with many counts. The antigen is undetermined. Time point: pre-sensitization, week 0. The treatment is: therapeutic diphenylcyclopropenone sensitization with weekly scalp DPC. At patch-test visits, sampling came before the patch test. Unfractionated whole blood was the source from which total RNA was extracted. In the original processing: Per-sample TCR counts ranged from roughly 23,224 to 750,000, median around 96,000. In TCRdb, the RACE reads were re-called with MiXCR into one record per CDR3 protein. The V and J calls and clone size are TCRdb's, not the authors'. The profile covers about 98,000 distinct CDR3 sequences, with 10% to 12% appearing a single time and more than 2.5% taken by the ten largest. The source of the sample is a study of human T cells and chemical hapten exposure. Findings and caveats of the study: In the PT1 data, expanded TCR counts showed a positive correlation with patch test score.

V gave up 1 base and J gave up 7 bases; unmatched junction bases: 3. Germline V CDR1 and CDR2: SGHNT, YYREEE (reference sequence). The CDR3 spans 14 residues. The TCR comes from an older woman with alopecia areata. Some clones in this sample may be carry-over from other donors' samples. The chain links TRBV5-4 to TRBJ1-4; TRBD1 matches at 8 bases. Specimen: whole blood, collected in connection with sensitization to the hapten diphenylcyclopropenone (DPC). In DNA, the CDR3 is TGTGCCAGCAGCTTGCAGGGGGCGACTGAAAAACTGTTTTTT. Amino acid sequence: CASSLQGATEKLFF. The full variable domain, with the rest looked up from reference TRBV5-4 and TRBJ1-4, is ETGVTQSPTHLIKTRGQQVTLRCSSQSGHNTVSWYQQALGQGPQFIFQYYREEENGRGNFPPRFSGLQFPNYSSELNVNALELDDSALYLCASSLQGATEKLFFGSGTQLSVL.